Presented here are 15 T cell receptor beta chains from one specimen sequenced in a study of monozygotic twins with inflammatory bowel disease. From its re-call of the 5' RACE reads, TCRdb lists each CDR3 protein once, without DNA. The sample has about 210,000 distinct CDR3 sequences. Sequenced: blood. These receptor sequences come from a human donor with ulcerative colitis or Crohn's disease, or a healthy co-twin of an affected twin (not recorded which).

V usage is TRBV6-1 and J usage is TRBJ1-5; the D gene TCRdb calls, TRBD1, cannot be checked with no DNA. The CDR3 is made up of 16 amino acids. Germline V CDR1 and CDR2: MNHNS, SASEGT. CDR3 sequence reads: CASSPDAGVWRQPQHF.

The rearrangement joins TRBV3-1 to TRBJ1-5; as DNA is missing, the TRBD1 call by TCRdb cannot be tested. CDR1 and CDR2 from the germline V gene are LGHDT and YNNKEL (reference sequence). The CDR3 has 17 residues. The CDR3 here is CASSQAPRVGGNQPQHF.

The chain uses TRBV29-1 and TRBJ2-7; the D gene TCRdb calls, TRBD1, cannot be checked with no DNA. The V gene's germline CDR1 is SQVTM and CDR2 ANQGSEA. This CDR3 contains 15 residues. The chain's CDR3 is CSVEEVPGRYYEQYF.

The J gene is TRBJ2-5, the V gene TRBV12-3 or TRBV12-4; as DNA is missing, the TRBD1 call by TCRdb cannot be tested. The length of the CDR3 is 14 residues. CDR3: CASSLMGQGETQYF.

The rearrangement links TRBV18 to TRBJ2-1. CDR1 and CDR2 from the germline V gene are KGHSH and LQKENI. The CDR3 spans 15 residues. CDR3 sequence reads: CASSPPTGSYNEQFF.

The rearrangement joins TRBV13 to TRBJ1-1; TCRdb returns TRBD1, unconfirmable since there is no DNA. The CDR3 extends over 17 amino acids. Looked up from germline, CDR1 is PRHDT and CDR2 is FYEKMQ (reference sequence). The CDR3 loop reads CASSLGRRAAANTEAFF.

This chain connects TRBV5-1 to TRBJ2-5; TCRdb's assignment of TRBD1 cannot be checked, as there is no DNA. CDR1 and CDR2 (germline): SGHRS, YFSETQ. This CDR3 comprises 15 residues. The CDR3 here is CASRHPGQGLETQYF.

The chain joins TRBV7-2 to TRBJ2-1; TCRdb returns TRBD2, unconfirmable since there is no DNA. The germline CDR1 and CDR2 sequences are SGHTA and FQGNSA. CDR3 length: 17 residues. The CDR3 region is CASSLGLAGGFSSEQFF.

The chain is built from TRBV5-1 and TRBJ2-3; the TCRdb D gene call, TRBD2, has no DNA to confirm it. CDR1 and CDR2 from the germline V gene are SGHRS and YFSETQ. This CDR3 comprises 16 residues. CDR3 in amino acids: CASSLDRQALTDTQYF.

The chain is built from TRBV18 and TRBJ1-3; absent DNA, TCRdb's TRBD1 call cannot be checked. In germline, CDR1 is KGHSH, CDR2 LQKENI. The CDR3 is 15 residues long. The CDR3 spells CASSVDDREGNTIYF.

The rearrangement uses TRBV6-1 and TRBJ1-5; the D call from TCRdb, TRBD1, cannot be confirmed without DNA. Germline V CDR1 and CDR2: MNHNS, SASEGT. CDR3 length: 14 residues. CDR3 in amino acids: CASIEGGIRQPQHF.

The gene calls are TRBV7-9 and TRBJ1-6; the D gene TCRdb calls, TRBD1, cannot be checked with no DNA. This CDR3 comprises 15 residues. Germline V gene lookup returns CDR1 SEHNR and CDR2 FQNEAQ (reference sequence). CDR3 loop: CASSLGDRMGSPLHF.

The chain couples TRBV20-1 to TRBJ2-7; as DNA is missing, the TRBD2 call by TCRdb cannot be tested. The CDR3 has 13 residues. In germline, CDR1 is DFQATT, CDR2 SNEGSKA (reference sequence). CDR3 amino acids: CSARSPPGYEQYF.

This chain uses TRBV6-5 with TRBJ2-5; checking the TCRdb D call of TRBD2 is not possible without DNA. Germline V gene data show CDR1 as MNHEY and CDR2 as SVGAGI. The CDR3 extends over 16 amino acids. This chain's CDR3 is CASSYWTSGGPDLQYF.

The rearrangement joins TRBV18 to TRBJ1-1; TCRdb indicates TRBD1, and absent DNA this call remains unverified. Germline lookup yields CDR1 KGHSH and CDR2 LQKENI. The CDR3 contains 12 residues. The CDR3 reads CASSVDPGRAFF. Using reference TRBV18 and TRBJ1-1 for the parts outside the CDR3, the full variable domain is NAGVMQNPRHLVRRRGQEARLRCSPMKGHSHVYWYRQLPEEGLKFMVYLQKENIIDESGMPKERFSAEFPKEGPSILRIQQVVRGDSAAYFCASSVDPGRAFFGQGTRLTVV.